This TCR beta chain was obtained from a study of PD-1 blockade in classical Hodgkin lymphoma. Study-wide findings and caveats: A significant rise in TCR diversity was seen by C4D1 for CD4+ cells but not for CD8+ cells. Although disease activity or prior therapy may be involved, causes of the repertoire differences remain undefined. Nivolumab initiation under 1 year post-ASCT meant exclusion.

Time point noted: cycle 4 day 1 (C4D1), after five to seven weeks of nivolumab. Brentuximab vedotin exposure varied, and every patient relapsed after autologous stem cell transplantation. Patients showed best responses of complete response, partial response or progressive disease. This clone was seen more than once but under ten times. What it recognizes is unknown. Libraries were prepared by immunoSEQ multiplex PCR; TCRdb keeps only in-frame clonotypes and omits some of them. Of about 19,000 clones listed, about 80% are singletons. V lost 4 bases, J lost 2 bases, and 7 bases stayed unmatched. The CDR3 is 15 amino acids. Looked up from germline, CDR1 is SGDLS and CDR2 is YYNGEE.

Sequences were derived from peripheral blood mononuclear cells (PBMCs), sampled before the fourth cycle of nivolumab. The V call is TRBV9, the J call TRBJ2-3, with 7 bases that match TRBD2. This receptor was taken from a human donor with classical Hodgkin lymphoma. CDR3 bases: TGTGCCAGCAGCCCCAGCGGGGCAATCACAGATACGCAGTATTTT. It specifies CASSPSGAITDTQYF.